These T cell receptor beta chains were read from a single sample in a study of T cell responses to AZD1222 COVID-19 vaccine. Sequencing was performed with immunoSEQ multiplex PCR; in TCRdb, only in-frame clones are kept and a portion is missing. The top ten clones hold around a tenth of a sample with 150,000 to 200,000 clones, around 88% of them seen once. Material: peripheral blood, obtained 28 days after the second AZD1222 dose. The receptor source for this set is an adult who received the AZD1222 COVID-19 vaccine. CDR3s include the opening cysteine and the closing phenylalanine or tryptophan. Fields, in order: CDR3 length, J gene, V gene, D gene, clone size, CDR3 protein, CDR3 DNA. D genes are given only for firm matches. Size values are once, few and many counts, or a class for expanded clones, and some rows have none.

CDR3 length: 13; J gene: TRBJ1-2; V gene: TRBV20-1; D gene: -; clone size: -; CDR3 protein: CSASRPGNYGYTF; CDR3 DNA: TGCAGTGCTAGTCGGCCGGGGAACTATGGCTACACCTTC
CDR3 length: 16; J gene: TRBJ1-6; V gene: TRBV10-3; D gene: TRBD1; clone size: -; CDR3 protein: CAISEGSRDRGPPLHF; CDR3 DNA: TGTGCCATCAGTGAGGGTTCAAGGGACAGGGGGCCCCCCCTCCACTTT
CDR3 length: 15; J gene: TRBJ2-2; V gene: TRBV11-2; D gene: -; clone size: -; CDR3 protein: CASSEGRAATGELFF; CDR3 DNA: TGTGCCAGCAGCGAAGGCAGGGCGGCCACCGGGGAGCTGTTTTTT
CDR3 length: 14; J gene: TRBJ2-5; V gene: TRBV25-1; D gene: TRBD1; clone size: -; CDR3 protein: CASSERGHKETQYF; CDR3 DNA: TGTGCCAGCAGTGAAAGGGGGCACAAAGAGACCCAGTACTTC
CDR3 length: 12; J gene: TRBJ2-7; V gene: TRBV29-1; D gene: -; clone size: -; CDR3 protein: CSVRSGVYEQYF; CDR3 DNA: TGCAGCGTTCGCTCAGGGGTTTACGAGCAGTACTTC
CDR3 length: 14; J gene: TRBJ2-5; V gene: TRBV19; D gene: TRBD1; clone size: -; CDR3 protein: CASSSDGQGQTQYF; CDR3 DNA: TGTGCCAGTAGTAGCGATGGACAGGGGCAGACCCAGTACTTC
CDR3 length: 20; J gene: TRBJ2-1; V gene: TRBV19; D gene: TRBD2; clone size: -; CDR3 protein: CASSRGGTSGGPLRFDEQFF; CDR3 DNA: TGTGCCAGTAGTAGGGGAGGGACTAGCGGGGGGCCGCTTCGATTCGATGAGCAGTTCTTC
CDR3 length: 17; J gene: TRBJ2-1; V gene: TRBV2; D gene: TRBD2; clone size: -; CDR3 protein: CASRGRTSGGPYNEQFF; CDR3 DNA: TGTGCCAGCAGGGGCAGGACTAGCGGGGGACCCTACAATGAGCAGTTCTTC
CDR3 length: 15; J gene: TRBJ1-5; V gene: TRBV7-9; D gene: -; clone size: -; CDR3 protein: CASSFGSASNQPQHF; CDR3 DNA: TGTGCCAGCAGCTTCGGATCCGCGAGCAATCAGCCCCAGCATTTT
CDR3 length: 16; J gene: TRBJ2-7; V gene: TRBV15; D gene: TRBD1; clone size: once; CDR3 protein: CATSRERGQGVYEQYF; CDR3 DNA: TGTGCCACCAGCAGAGAGAGGGGACAGGGAGTCTACGAGCAGTACTTC
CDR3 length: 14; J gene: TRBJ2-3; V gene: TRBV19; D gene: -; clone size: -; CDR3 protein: CASTKGQGTDTQYF; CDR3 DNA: TGTGCCAGTACCAAGGGCCAGGGGACAGATACGCAGTATTTT
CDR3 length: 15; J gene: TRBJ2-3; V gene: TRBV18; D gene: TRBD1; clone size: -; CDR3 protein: CASSRQGPTTDTQYF; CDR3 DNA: TGTGCCAGCTCTCGACAGGGCCCTACCACAGATACGCAGTATTTT
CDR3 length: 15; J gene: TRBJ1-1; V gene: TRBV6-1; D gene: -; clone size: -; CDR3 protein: CASSDVTTGSREAFF; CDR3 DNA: TGTGCCAGCAGTGACGTTACTACCGGGTCACGGGAAGCTTTCTTT
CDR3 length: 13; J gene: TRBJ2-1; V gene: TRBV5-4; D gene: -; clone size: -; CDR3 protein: CASSSKGVYEQFF; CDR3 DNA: TGTGCCAGCAGCAGTAAAGGGGTCTATGAGCAGTTCTTC
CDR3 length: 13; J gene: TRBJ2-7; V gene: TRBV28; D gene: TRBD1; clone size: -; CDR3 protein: CASSRDSSYEQYF; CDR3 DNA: TGTGCCAGCAGTCGGGACAGCTCCTACGAGCAGTACTTC
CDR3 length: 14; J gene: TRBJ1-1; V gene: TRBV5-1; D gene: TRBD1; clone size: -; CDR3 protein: CASSQGTANTEAFF; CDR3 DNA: TGCGCCAGCAGCCAAGGGACAGCGAACACTGAAGCTTTCTTT
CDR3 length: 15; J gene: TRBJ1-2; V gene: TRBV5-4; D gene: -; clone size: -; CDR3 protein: CASSPGGDLNYGYTF; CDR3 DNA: TGTGCCAGCAGCCCCGGGGGGGACCTTAACTATGGCTACACCTTC
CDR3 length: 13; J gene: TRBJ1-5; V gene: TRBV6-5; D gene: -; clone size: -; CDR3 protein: CASGAVSNQPQHF; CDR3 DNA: TGTGCCAGCGGGGCAGTTAGCAATCAGCCCCAGCATTTT
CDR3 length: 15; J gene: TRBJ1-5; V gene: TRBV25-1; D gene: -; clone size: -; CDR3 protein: CASSVAAGPNQPQHF; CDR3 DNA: TGTGCCAGCAGTGTGGCTGCCGGTCCCAATCAGCCCCAGCATTTT
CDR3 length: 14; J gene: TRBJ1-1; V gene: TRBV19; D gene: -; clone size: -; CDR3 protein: CASSIPSWDTEAFF; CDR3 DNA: TGTGCCAGTAGTATACCCTCCTGGGACACTGAAGCTTTCTTT
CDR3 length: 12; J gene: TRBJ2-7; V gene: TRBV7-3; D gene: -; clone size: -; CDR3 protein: CASSHRRGILYF; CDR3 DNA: TGTGCCAGCAGCCACCGGCGTGGGATACTGTACTTC
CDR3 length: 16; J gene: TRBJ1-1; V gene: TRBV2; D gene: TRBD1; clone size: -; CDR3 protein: CASSVPGQGRRTEAFF; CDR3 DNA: TGTGCCAGCAGTGTCCCGGGACAGGGACGGAGGACTGAAGCTTTCTTT
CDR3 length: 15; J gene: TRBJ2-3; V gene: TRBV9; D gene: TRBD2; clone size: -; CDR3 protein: CASSGLATSTDTQYF; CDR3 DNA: TGTGCCAGCAGCGGACTAGCGACTAGCACAGATACGCAGTATTTT
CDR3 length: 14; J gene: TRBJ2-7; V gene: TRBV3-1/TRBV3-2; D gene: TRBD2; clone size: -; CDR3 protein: CASSQGSGGREQYF; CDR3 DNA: TGTGCCAGCAGCCAAGGTAGCGGGGGGCGGGAGCAGTACTTC
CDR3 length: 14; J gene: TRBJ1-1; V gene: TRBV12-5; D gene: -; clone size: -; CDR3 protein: CASGLVLGNTEAFF; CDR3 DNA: TGTGCTAGTGGTTTGGTTCTAGGGAACACTGAAGCTTTCTTT
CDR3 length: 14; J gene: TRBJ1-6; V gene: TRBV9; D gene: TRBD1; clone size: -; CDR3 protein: CASTRDSYNSPLHF; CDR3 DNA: TGTGCCAGCACCCGGGACAGTTATAATTCACCCCTCCACTTT
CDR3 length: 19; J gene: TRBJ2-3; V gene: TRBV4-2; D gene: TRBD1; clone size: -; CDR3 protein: CASSQGASLGQGGTDTQYF; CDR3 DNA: TGTGCCAGCAGCCAAGGGGCTAGTCTAGGACAGGGGGGCACAGATACGCAGTATTTT
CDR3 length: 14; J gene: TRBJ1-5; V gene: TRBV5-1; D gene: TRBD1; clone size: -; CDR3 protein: CASSLGTDRQPQHF; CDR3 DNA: TGCGCCAGCAGCCTAGGGACAGATAGGCAGCCCCAGCATTTT
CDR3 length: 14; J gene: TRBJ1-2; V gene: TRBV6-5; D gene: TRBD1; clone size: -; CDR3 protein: CASSYGQGSYGYTF; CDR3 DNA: TGTGCCAGCAGTTACGGACAGGGCAGCTATGGCTACACCTTC
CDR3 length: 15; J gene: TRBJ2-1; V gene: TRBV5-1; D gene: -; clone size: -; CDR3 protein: CASSISAQRSGEQFF; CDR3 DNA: TGCGCCAGCAGCATTAGCGCTCAACGGTCCGGTGAGCAGTTCTTC
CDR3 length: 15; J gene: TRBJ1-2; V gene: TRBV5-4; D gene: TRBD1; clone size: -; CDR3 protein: CASSLGDRGRYGYTF; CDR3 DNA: TGTGCCAGCAGTTTGGGGGACAGGGGGAGGTATGGCTACACCTTC
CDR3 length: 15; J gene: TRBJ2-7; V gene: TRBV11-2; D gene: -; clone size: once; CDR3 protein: CASSLSRDGYVKQYF; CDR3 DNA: TGTGCCAGCAGCCTTTCCCGGGACGGATACGTCAAGCAGTACTTC
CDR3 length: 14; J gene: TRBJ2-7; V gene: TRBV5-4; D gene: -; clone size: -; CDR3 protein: CASRNQGQAYEQYF; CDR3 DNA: TGTGCCAGCAGAAACCAGGGACAAGCCTACGAGCAGTACTTC
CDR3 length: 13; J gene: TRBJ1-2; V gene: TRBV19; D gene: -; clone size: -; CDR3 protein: CASIPAGSGGYTF; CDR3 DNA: TGTGCCAGTATCCCAGCGGGGTCGGGTGGCTACACCTTC
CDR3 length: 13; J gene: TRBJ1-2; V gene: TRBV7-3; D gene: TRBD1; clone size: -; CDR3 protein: CASSPGQTYGYTF; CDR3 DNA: TGTGCCAGCAGCCCGGGACAGACCTATGGCTACACCTTC
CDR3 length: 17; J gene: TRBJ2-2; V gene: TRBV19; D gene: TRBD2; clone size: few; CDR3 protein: CASSSRASGGITGELFF; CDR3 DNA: TGTGCCAGTAGTAGCCGGGCTAGCGGGGGGATCACCGGGGAGCTGTTTTTT
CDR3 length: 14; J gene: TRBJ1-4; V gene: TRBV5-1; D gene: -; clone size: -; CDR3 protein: CASTQAGGNEKLFF; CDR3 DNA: TGCGCCAGCACCCAGGCAGGTGGTAATGAAAAACTGTTTTTT
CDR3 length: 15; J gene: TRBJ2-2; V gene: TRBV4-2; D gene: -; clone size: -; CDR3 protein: CASSLNGANTGELFF; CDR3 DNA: TGTGCCAGCAGCCTAAACGGAGCGAACACCGGGGAGCTGTTTTTT
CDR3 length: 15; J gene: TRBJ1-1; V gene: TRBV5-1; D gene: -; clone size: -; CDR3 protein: CASSITQGGDTEAFF; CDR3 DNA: TGCGCCAGCAGCATTACACAGGGAGGGGACACTGAAGCTTTCTTT
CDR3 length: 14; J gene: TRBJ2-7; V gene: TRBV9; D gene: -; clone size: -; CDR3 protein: CASSRLVGAYEQYF; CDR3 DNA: TGTGCCAGCAGCCGCTTGGTAGGGGCATACGAGCAGTACTTC
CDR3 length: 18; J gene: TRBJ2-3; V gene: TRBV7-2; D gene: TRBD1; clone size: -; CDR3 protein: CASSLIGDSTTSTDTQYF; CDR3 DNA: TGTGCCAGCAGCCTAATTGGGGACAGCACCACTAGCACAGATACGCAGTATTTT
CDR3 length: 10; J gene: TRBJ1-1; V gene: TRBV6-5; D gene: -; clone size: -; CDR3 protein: CASSQNLGFF; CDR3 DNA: TGTGCCAGCAGCCAGAACCTGGGTTTCTTT
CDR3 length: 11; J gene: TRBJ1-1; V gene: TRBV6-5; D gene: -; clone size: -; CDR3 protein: CASTRNTEAFF; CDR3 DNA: TGTGCCAGCACTAGGAACACTGAAGCTTTCTTT
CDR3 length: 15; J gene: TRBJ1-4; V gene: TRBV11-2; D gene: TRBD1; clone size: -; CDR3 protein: CASSFQTGGIEKLFF; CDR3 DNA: TGTGCCAGCAGCTTTCAGACAGGGGGTATTGAAAAACTGTTTTTT
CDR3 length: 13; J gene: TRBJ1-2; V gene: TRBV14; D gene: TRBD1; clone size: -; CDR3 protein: CASSQARDRGYTF; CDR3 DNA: TGTGCCAGCAGCCAAGCCCGGGACAGGGGATACACCTTC
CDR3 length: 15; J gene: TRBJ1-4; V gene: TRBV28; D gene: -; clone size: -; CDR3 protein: CASSSGSATNEKLFF; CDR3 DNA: TGTGCCAGCAGTTCAGGGTCAGCAACTAATGAAAAACTGTTTTTT
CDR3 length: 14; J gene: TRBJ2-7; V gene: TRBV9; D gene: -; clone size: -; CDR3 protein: CASSVVTGEGEQYF; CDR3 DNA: TGTGCCAGCAGCGTAGTTACAGGGGAGGGGGAGCAGTACTTC
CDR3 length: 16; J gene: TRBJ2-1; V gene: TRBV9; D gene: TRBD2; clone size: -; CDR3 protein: CASSPRLAGGLAEQFF; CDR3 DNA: TGTGCCAGCAGCCCTAGACTAGCGGGGGGATTGGCTGAGCAGTTCTTC
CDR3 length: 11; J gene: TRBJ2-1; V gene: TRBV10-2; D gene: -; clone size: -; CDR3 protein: CASSEYNEQFF; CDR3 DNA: TGCGCCAGCAGTGAATACAATGAGCAGTTCTTC
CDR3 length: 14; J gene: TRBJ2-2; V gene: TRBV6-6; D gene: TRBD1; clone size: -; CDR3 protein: CASILDRDTGELFF; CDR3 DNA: TGTGCCAGCATCCTCGACAGGGACACCGGGGAGCTGTTTTTT